The clone carrying this TCR beta chain occurred a few times. What it binds is not known. This entry comes from a study of human T cells and chemical hapten exposure. Findings and limits, study-wide: In comparison with controls, expanded TCRs gave rise to a significantly larger number of large CDR3 similarity clusters.

Time point reported: patch test 1, 2 weeks after DPC sensitization. As for treatment: therapeutic diphenylcyclopropenone sensitization with weekly scalp DPC. MiXCR, run by TCRdb on the RACE reads, gives a single entry per CDR3 protein. The sample includes some 91,000 distinct CDR3 sequences, around 11% of them seen just once. Germline V gene data show CDR1 as KGHSH and CDR2 as LQKENI. This CDR3 is built from 14 residues. The V end was cut by 2 bases, the J end by 1 base, with 8 bases between. This receptor was obtained from a woman in her thirties or forties with alopecia areata. Some clones in this sample may be carry-over from other donors' samples. Sequences were derived from whole blood, sampled in connection with sensitization to the hapten diphenylcyclopropenone (DPC). This chain joins TRBV18 and TRBJ1-1, with D possibly TRBD1 on 6 matching bases. The CDR3 loop is CASSPKDRNTEAFF. CDR3 bases: TGTGCCAGCTCACCAAAGGACAGGAACACTGAAGCTTTCTTT.